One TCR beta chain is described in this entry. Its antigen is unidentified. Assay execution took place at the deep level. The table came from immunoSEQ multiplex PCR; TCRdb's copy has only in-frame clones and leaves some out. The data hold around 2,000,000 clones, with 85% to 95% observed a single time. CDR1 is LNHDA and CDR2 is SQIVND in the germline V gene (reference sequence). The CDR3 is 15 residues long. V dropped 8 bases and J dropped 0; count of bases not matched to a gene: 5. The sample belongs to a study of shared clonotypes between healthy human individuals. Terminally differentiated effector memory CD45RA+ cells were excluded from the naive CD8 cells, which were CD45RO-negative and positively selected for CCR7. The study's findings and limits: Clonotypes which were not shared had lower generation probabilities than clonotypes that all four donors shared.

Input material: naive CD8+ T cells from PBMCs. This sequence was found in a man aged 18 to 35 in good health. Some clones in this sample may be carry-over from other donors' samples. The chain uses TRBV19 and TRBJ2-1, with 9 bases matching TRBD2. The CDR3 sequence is CASGLASSSYNEQFF. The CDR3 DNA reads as TGTGCCAGTGGACTAGCGTCGAGCTCCTACAATGAGCAGTTCTTC.